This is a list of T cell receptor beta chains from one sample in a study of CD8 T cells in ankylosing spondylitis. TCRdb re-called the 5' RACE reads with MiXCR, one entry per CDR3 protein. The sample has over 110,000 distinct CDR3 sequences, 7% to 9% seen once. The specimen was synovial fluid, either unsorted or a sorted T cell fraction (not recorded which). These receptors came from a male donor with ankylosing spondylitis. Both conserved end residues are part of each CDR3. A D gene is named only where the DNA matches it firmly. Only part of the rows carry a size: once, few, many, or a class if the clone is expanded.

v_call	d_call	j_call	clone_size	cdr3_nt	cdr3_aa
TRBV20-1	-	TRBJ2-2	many	TGCAGTGCCACCCTTGGGCTATCCGTGGGCACCGGGGAGCTGTTTTTT	CSATLGLSVGTGELFF
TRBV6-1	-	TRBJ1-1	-	TGTGCCAGCGCTGCTACGTGGACTGAAGCTTTCTTT	CASAATWTEAFF
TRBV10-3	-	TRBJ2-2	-	TGTGCCACACGGGACGGATACACCGGGGAGCTGTTTTTT	CATRDGYTGELFF
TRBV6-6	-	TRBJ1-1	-	TGTGCCATTCAGCGTGGGGCTAACACTGAAGCTTTCTTT	CAIQRGANTEAFF
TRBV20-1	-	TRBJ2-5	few	TGCAGTGCTAGAGGTCCTTGGGGCGGGACCCAGTACTTC	CSARGPWGGTQYF
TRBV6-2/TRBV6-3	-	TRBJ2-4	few	TGTGCCAGCCGTGGAGGGGACATTCAGTACTTC	CASRGGDIQYF
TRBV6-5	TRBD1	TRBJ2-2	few	TGTGCCAGCAGTTACTCCCGGACAGGGCCCGGGGAGCTGTTTTTT	CASSYSRTGPGELFF
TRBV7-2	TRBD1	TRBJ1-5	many	TGTGCCAGCAGCACCCAGACAGGGTATGGTGAGCCCCAGCATTTT	CASSTQTGYGEPQHF
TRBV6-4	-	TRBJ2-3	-	TGTGCCAGCAGTGTGGGGAACACAGATACGCAGTATTTT	CASSVGNTDTQYF
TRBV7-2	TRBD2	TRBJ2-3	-	TGTGCCAGCACCGTTAGCGGGACCGGCGCAGATACGCAGTATTTT	CASTVSGTGADTQYF